The clone carrying this T cell receptor beta chain was picked up many times. Its antigen is still unknown. The source of the sample is a study of breast tumors, draining lymph nodes, adjacent tissues. Study findings and constraints: The data were judged consistent with most tumor T cells coming from lymph node and expanding in tumor. Luminal-like breast cancer showed significantly higher tumor–nontumor repertoire similarity than basal-like. Tumors had less TCR diversity than lymph nodes, more than nontumor tissue. Data only fit, rather than demonstrated, lymph node origin of most tumor T cells.

The CDR3 consists of 12 residues. V was cut by 7 bases and J by 4 bases, with 10 bases left in between. In germline, CDR1 is SNHLY, CDR2 FYNNEI. MiXCR, applied by TCRdb to the multiplex PCR reads, yields one record per CDR3 protein. The data hold about 25,000 distinct CDR3 sequences, with approximately 20% observed a single time. This chain uses TRBV2 with TRBJ2-5; no clear D gene. The sample taken for sequencing was breast tumor tissue. This TCR was recovered from a female donor with breast cancer. Some clones in this sample may be carry-over from other donors' samples. CDR3 region: CASTIRVETQYF. The CDR3 nucleotides are TGTGCCAGCACTATAAGAGTAGAGACCCAGTACTTC.